This TCR beta chain derives from a study of early T cells in non-severe SARS-CoV-2 infection. Study at large: Sequenced bulk RNA came from whole blood that was unsorted, and chains were unpaired. Study outcomes and limitations: VDJdb matches were skewed toward anti-spike CD8 T cell responses.

This clonotype appeared many times. Its antigen is unknown. Unique molecular identifiers were attached to individual cDNA molecules. TCRdb re-called the 5' RACE reads with MiXCR, one entry per CDR3 protein. Among tens of thousands of distinct CDR3 sequences listed, around 9.1% were seen once. The CDR3 consists of 13 residues. Germline values: CDR1 MNHEY, CDR2 SMNVEV (reference sequence). Deletions cut 5 bases from V and 4 bases from J, with 11 bases between. The chain combines TRBV27 with TRBJ1-1, with D unclear. Sequencing was performed on whole blood. The clonotype originates from an adult who was a healthcare worker with PCR-confirmed SARS-CoV-2 infection or an uninfected control (not recorded which). CDR3 nucleotides: TGTGCCAGCAGTCTAATGCCGGGCACTGAAGCTTTCTTT. It specifies CASSLMPGTEAFF.